This passage covers 3 T cell receptor beta chains from one sample sequenced in a study of T cell changes during pregnancy in multiple sclerosis. Sequenced by immunoSEQ multiplex PCR; TCRdb stores in-frame clones only, minus some. Here the sample spans around 72,000 clones, about 92% being singletons. This specimen consisted of peripheral blood, obtained in the second trimester of pregnancy. The receptors here all came from a female donor in good health, enrolled as a control in a pregnancy study.

The CDR3 coding sequence is TGTGCCACCAGTCAGGGCACGAACACTGAAGCTTTCTTT. Its protein is CATSQGTNTEAFF. The genes are TRBV15 and TRBJ1-1; D is possibly TRBD1 (5 bases). V shed 6 bases and J shed 1 base, with 9 bases lying between them. The length of the CDR3 is 13 residues. Germline V gene lookup returns CDR1 LNHNV and CDR2 YYDKDF (reference sequence).

V usage is TRBV9 and J usage is TRBJ2-3, with 9 bases fitting TRBD1. CDR1 SGDLS and CDR2 YYNGEE come from the germline V gene. This CDR3 region has 15 residues. Trimming took 4 bases from V and 1 from J; bases not matched to a gene: 4. The CDR3 nucleotides are TGTGCCAGCAGCAGCCGGGACAGGGGCACAGATACGCAGTATTTT. It translates to CASSSRDRGTDTQYF.

DNA for the CDR3: TGTGCCAGCAGACATACAGAGAACTATGGCTACACCTTC. This encodes CASRHTENYGYTF. This chain uses TRBV5-4 with TRBJ1-2; D unclear. CDR1 is SGHNT, CDR2 YYREEE, per germline (reference sequence). This CDR3 region has 13 residues. Trimming left V 5 bases short and J 2 bases short, with 10 bases between.